This is a list of T cell receptor beta chains from one sample in a study of T cell responses to AZD1222 COVID-19 vaccine. This table comes from immunoSEQ multiplex PCR, and its TCRdb copy is limited to in-frame clones, with some not included. The table has 150,000 to 160,000 clones, roughly nine tenths seen once. The sequencing used peripheral blood, collected on day 0 of AZD1222 vaccination. The receptors come from an adult in good health. Each CDR3 is given with its conserved first and last residue. D genes are given only for firm matches. Rows may omit the clone size; those that give it use once, few, many or a size class.

abundance	d_gene	j_gene	v_gene	CDR3nt	CDR3aa
.	TRBD2	TRBJ2-1	TRBV28	TGTGCCAGCAGTGAACCGCGGGGGAGCTCGGGTCATGAGCAGTTCTTC	CASSEPRGSSGHEQFF
.	.	TRBJ1-1	TRBV5-5	TGTGCCAGCAGCCCTCTCGTGAACACTGAAGCTTTCTTT	CASSPLVNTEAFF
.	.	TRBJ1-1	TRBV18	TGTGCCAGCTCGAGGGGGGTTAACACTGAAGCTTTCTTT	CASSRGVNTEAFF
once	TRBD2	TRBJ2-7	TRBV9	TGTGCCAGCAGCGTAGAGAGTAGCGGGGGCCTCAGCTCCTACGAGCAGTACTTC	CASSVESSGGLSSYEQYF
.	TRBD1	TRBJ1-2	TRBV6-6	TGTGCCAGCAGTTACTTTTCGGACAGGGGAGATGGCTACACCTTC	CASSYFSDRGDGYTF
once	.	TRBJ2-5	TRBV29-1	TGCAGCGTTGATACCGGAGCCCAAGAGACCCAGTACTTC	CSVDTGAQETQYF
.	.	TRBJ2-7	TRBV6-5	TGTGCCAGCAGTTACTTTCCAGACCAAAGGTCCGAGCAGTACTTC	CASSYFPDQRSEQYF
once	.	TRBJ1-5	TRBV7-2	TGTGCCAGCAGCTTAACAGGGATTGAGCCCCAGCATTTT	CASSLTGIEPQHF
.	TRBD1	TRBJ2-7	TRBV19	TGTGCCAGTAGTCCGGACAGGGGGACCTACGAGCAGTACTTC	CASSPDRGTYEQYF
.	.	TRBJ2-3	TRBV6-5	TGTGCCAGTTCAGGGGGGGGCATGACAGATACGCAGTATTTT	CASSGGGMTDTQYF
.	.	TRBJ1-2	TRBV28	TGTGCCAGCAGTTTAAACCGGGGGGCGAGCTATGGCTACACCTTC	CASSLNRGASYGYTF
.	.	TRBJ2-5	TRBV5-1	TGCGCCAGCAGCTTGGATAGCGGAGGTCAAGAGACCCAGTACTTC	CASSLDSGGQETQYF
.	TRBD1	TRBJ1-1	TRBV12-5	TGTGCTAGTGGTTTCGGGACAGGGCTAGGCACTGAAGCTTTCTTT	CASGFGTGLGTEAFF
.	.	TRBJ1-3	TRBV28	TGTGCCAGCAGTTCCGGGGGAACGCTCTCTGGAAACACCATATATTTT	CASSSGGTLSGNTIYF
.	TRBD1	TRBJ1-2	TRBV7-2	TGTGCCAGCAGCCCGGGACAGGCTTACTATGGCTACACCTTC	CASSPGQAYYGYTF
.	TRBD1	TRBJ2-1	TRBV4-3	TGCGCCAGCAGCCAAGAAACAGGGGGCTCGGATGAGCAGTTCTTC	CASSQETGGSDEQFF
.	TRBD1	TRBJ1-4	TRBV9	TGTGCCAGCAGCGTAGCTGGGACAGGGGGCGAAAAACTGTTTTTT	CASSVAGTGGEKLFF
.	.	TRBJ1-2	TRBV3-1/TRBV3-2	TGTGCCAGCAGCCAATTCACGGGAAGCTATGGCTACACCTTC	CASSQFTGSYGYTF
.	.	TRBJ1-4	TRBV12-3/TRBV12-4	TGTGCCAGCAGTTTAGAAGGGGAACTGTTTTTT	CASSLEGELFF
.	.	TRBJ1-3	TRBV18	TGTGCCAGCTCACCCCAGACTAACTCTGGAAACACCATATATTTT	CASSPQTNSGNTIYF
.	.	TRBJ2-1	TRBV5-4	TGTGCCAGCAGCTTGAGCTGGACAGTCTACAATGAGCAGTTCTTC	CASSLSWTVYNEQFF
.	.	TRBJ1-3	TRBV18	TGTGCCAGCTCACCACCCGGGGAACTTGGAAACACCATATATTTT	CASSPPGELGNTIYF
.	.	TRBJ2-1	TRBV9	TGTGCCAGCAGCGTAGCCAGCGGACTATACAATGAGCAGTTCTTC	CASSVASGLYNEQFF
once	.	TRBJ1-4	TRBV5-1	TGCGCCAGCAGCCCGTGGGGGAAGGGGAGGACTAATGAAAAACTGTTTTTT	CASSPWGKGRTNEKLFF